The sample holds many counts of the clone carrying this TCR beta chain. Between the trimmed V and J ends, which lost 0 bases and 0 bases, there was a span of 8 bases. This CDR3 contains 15 residues. The germline V gene encodes CDR1 SGHTA and CDR2 FQGNSA. The source of the sample is a study of T cells after yellow fever vaccination. TCRdb independently ran MiXCR on the 5' RACE reads; one entry per CDR3 protein. The profile shows about 210,000 distinct CDR3 sequences, approximately 3.2% of them singletons. This sample comprised CD4+ T cells sorted from PBMCs, obtained 10 days after the yellow fever booster vaccination. The gene calls are TRBV7-2 and TRBJ2-5; D is ambiguous. This TCR derives from a man aged 18 to 29 who received the YFV17D yellow fever vaccine. The CDR3 DNA reads as TGTGCCAGCAGCTTAGCGAACGGGTACCAAGAGACCCAGTACTTC. Translated: CASSLANGYQETQYF.